This TCR beta chain was sequenced in a study of blood T cell repertoires in COVID-19. Across the study: Sources were T cells, B-cell-depleted T cells, or PBMCs; the material itself was cDNA or gDNA.

Original processing notes: Nucleated cell counts were estimated from reference gene primer amplification. Measured with immunoSEQ multiplex PCR; TCRdb has only the in-frame clones, and not every one. That table is the source of V, J and clone size, and D and trimming were worked out from the DNA. The sample holds 80,000 to 100,000 clones, 90% seen once. The V gene lost 4 bases and the J gene lost 3 bases, with 20 bases spanning the gap. Germline V gene lookup returns CDR1 KGHDR and CDR2 SFDVKD. The CDR3 has 17 amino acids. The chain is built from TRBV24-1 and TRBJ1-1, with unresolved D. The sample consisted of peripheral blood. This TCR was sampled from a human donor with active COVID-19. The donor label of this sample is uncertain. CDR3 protein: CATSDQAGLSRDTEAFF. In nucleotides, the CDR3 is TGTGCCACCAGTGACCAAGCCGGCCTGAGTCGGGACACTGAAGCTTTCTTT.